This T cell receptor (beta chain) originates from a study of blood T cells in healthy people across ages. Study findings and constraints: Significant beta diversity loss was already apparent by age approximately 40, declining roughly linearly.

With regard to this clonotype: Its antigen remains unidentified.

The V end was cut by 5 bases, the J end by 10 bases, with 16 bases between. The germline V gene encodes CDR1 SGHTA and CDR2 FQGNSA. CDR3 length equals 13 residues. It was with a sample-barcoded 5' primer and a J-beta primer mix that a second PCR of roughly 7 to 12 cycles was run. Using its own MiXCR run on the 5' RACE reads, TCRdb lists one record per CDR3 protein. The sample yields 550,000 to 650,000 distinct CDR3 sequences, around 31% seen once. Caucasian individuals from Russia who were healthy and aged about 6 to 95 acted as donors. Each sample gave at least 6.5 million isolated PBMCs. This sequence originates from a woman of 80 years or more in good health. Sequencing was performed on blood. V and J are TRBV7-2 and TRBJ2-3; D not certain. CDR3 amino acids: CASSPISRAAQYF. The CDR3, as DNA: TGTGCCAGCAGCCCCATCTCCCGGGCGGCGCAGTATTTT.